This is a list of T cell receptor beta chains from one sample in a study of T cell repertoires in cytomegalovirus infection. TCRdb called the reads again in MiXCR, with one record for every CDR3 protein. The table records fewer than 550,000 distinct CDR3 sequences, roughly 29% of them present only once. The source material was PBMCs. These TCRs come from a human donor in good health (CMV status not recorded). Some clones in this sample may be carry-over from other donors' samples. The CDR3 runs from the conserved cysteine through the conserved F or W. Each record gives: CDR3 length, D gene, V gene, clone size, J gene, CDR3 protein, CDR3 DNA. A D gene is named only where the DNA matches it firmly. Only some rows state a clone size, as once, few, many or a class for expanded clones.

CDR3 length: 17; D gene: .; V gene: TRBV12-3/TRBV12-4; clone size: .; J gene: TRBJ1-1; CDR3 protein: CASTETPRGPLNTEAFF; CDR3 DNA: TGTGCCAGCACCGAGACCCCCCGGGGGCCGCTGAACACTGAAGCTTTCTTT
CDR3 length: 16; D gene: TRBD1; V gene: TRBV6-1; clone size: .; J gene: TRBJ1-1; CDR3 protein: CASSPLDRGHNTEAFF; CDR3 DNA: TGTGCCAGCAGCCCCCTGGACAGGGGGCATAACACTGAAGCTTTCTTT
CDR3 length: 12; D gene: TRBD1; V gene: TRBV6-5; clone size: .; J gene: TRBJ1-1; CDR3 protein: CASSYDRGRAFF; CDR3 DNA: TGTGCCAGCAGTTACGACAGGGGGCGAGCTTTCTTT
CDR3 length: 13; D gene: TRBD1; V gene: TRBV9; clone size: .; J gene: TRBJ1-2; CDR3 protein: CASSTGQGGDYTF; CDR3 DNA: TGTGCCAGCAGCACGGGACAGGGTGGTGATTACACCTTC
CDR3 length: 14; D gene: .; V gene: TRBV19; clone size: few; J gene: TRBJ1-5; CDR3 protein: CASSIEESLQPQHF; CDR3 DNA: TGTGCCAGTAGTATAGAGGAGTCACTCCAGCCCCAGCATTTT
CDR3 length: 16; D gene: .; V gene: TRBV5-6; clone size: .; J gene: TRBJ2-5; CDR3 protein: CASSRGLEAHQETQYF; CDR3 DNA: TGTGCCAGCAGCCGTGGCTTGGAGGCACACCAAGAGACCCAGTACTTC
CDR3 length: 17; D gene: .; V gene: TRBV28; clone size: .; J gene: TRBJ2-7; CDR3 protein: CASSHRPPAGSSYEQYF; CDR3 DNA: TGTGCCAGCAGCCACCGCCCCCCTGCGGGAAGCTCCTACGAGCAGTACTTC
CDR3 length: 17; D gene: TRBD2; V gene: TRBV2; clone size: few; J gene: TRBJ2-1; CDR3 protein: CASPHLSSGSSYNEQFF; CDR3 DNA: TGTGCCAGCCCTCACCTCTCTAGCGGGAGCTCCTACAATGAGCAGTTCTTC
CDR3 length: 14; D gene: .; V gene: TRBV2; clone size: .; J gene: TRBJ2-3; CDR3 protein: CASSGPTGPDTQYF; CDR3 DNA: TGTGCCAGCAGTGGACCCACGGGGCCAGATACGCAGTATTTT
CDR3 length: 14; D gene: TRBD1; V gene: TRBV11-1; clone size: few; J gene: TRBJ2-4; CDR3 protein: CASSFIGRQGTLYF; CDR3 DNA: TGTGCCAGCAGCTTCATAGGGAGACAGGGAACCCTGTACTTC
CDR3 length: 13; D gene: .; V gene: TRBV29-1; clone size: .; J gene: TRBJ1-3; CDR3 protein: CSVGDGPGNTIYF; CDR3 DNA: TGCAGCGTCGGAGACGGGCCTGGAAACACCATATATTTT
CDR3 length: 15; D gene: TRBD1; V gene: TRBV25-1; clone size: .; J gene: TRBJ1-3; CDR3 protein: CASSDPRGSGNTIYF; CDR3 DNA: TGTGCCAGCAGTGATCCCAGGGGGTCTGGAAACACCATATATTTT
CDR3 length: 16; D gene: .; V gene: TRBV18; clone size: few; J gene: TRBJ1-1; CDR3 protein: CASSPGILTVGTEAFF; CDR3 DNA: TGTGCCAGCTCACCAGGGATTTTAACAGTGGGCACTGAAGCTTTCTTT
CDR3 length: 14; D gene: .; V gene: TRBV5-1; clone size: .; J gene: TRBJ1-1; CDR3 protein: CASSWGYMNTEAFF; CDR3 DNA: TGCGCCAGCAGCTGGGGATACATGAACACTGAAGCTTTCTTT
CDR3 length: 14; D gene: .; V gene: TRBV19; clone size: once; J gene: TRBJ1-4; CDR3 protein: CASSMSSRGEKLFF; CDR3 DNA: TGTGCCAGTAGTATGAGCAGCCGTGGTGAAAAACTGTTTTTT
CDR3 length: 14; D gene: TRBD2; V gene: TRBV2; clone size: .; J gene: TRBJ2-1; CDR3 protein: CASTPSSGSTEQFF; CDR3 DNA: TGTGCCAGCACCCCGAGTAGCGGGAGTACTGAGCAGTTCTTC
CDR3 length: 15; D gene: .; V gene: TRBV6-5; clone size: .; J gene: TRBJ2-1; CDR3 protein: CASSGLLPVYNEQFF; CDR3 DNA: TGTGCCAGCAGCGGGTTACTCCCCGTGTACAATGAGCAGTTCTTC